This T cell receptor beta chain was observed in a study of T cells in Graves' hyperthyroidism and ophthalmopathy (dated by TCRdb to about 2019). A note on the overall study: Peripheral blood samples were taken at initial diagnosis, before any treatment was given. A discovery cohort of about a hundred patients, fewer than 50 with Graves' ophthalmopathy and approximately 55 with stable Graves' hyperthyroidism, was used to find distinguishing TCR V-J signatures. Prospective prediction of ophthalmopathy was tested in an independent validation cohort consisting of some 18 hyperthyroidism patients and around 16 patients who later progressed to ophthalmopathy. The approximately 100 discovery patients were divided at random into training and test sets in a 7:3 ratio. In about 6 Graves' hyperthyroidism patients, the study also compared T-cell repertoires from thyroid tissue with T-cell repertoires from blood. Once sampling was done, hyperthyroidism patients were given methimazole at a starting dose of 30 mg daily, whereas ophthalmopathy patients were given high-dose intravenous methylprednisolone. TCR Vbeta CDR3 sequencing of 120 to 150 peripheral blood samples (43 ophthalmopathy, about 80 hyperthyroidism and approximately 17 progressor patients) is reported in the paper.

This clonotype has a count of ten or more. This receptor's antigen is unknown. Base qualities are missing; no much larger clone stands one base away. Graves' hyperthyroidism was defined as stable when no progression to ophthalmopathy occurred over 18 months of follow-up. Hyperthyroidism patients were newly diagnosed, had a disease duration of under 2 months, and were aged 18 to 65 years. The study excluded patients with uncontrolled infections, other autoimmune diseases, pregnancy or lactation. Diagnoses were established on the basis of clinical symptoms, serum thyroxine and TRAb, thyroid ultrasound, and orbital computed tomography. PBMCs were isolated from about 10 ml of fresh peripheral blood by Ficoll-Paque density gradient centrifugation. Trizol reagent was used to extract total RNA, and RNA quality was then checked on an Agilent 2100 Bioanalyzer. From the cysteine up to the phenylalanine, the CDR3 has a length of 14 residues. Kept here is only the CDR3 DNA, which spans 42 bases and is read in frame from base 1. Clipping removes 4 bases from V and 2 bases from J, with 3 as the unmatched junction base count. Via the germline V gene (reference sequence), CDR1 is LGHDT and CDR2 YNNKEL.

The TCR beta CDR3 regions were amplified from the RNA transcripts. The first round of RT-PCR for the TCR CDR3 was performed with the HTBI primer set and the Qiagen OneStep RT-PCR kit. Libraries were constructed in a second round of multiplex PCR, after which size selection and purification were carried out. The libraries were sequenced on an Illumina HiSeq2000 using paired-end 100 bp reads. Per the original workflow: SOAPnuke was used to process the raw data, throwing out any read that contained adapters or uncalled bases, had a mean Phred below 15, or lacked an exact constant-primer or identifier match. High-quality paired reads were merged with COPE v1.2.5, and unique nucleotide sequences were defined as clonotypes. MiTCR v1.1 was used to align the clonotypes against IMGT TRBV, TRBD and TRBJ reference segments. The analysis included only V-J combinations with a frequency above 0.0001, which together covered 99% to 99.2% of the repertoires. A TCS score was defined as the ratio between F50 (clonal expansion) and ExV (chaos), using BLOSUM62-based TCRdist between CDR3 peptides within each V-J. Welch's t-statistics and random forest reduced roughly 530 V-J features to 13, which were used in a naive Bayes classifier (R e1071). TCRdb reran the public reads through fastp at Q25 and MiXCR, keeping productive beta chains. Every entry covers one CDR3 protein and lists the most common genes and DNA from its rows. The authors' filters were not applied to this entry. The sample includes fewer than 250,000 distinct CDR3 sequences, with approximately 17% observed a single time. The ten largest clonotypes hold around 50% of the sample.

The paper as a whole reports these results and caveats: In validation, the model predicted progression to ophthalmopathy with around 71% sensitivity and approximately 74% specificity, a median of approximately 6.7 months before onset. A model built on a 13 V-J signature distinguished ophthalmopathy from stable hyperthyroidism, reaching around 87% sensitivity and about 81% specificity in cross-validation and 80%/75% in testing. Sample size was not statistically predetermined, and blinding of investigators to group allocation was not performed. Blood samples also contained most of the expanded thyroid clonotypes (frequency above 0.001), which suggests that blood repertoires may reflect thyroid immune responses.

Specimen: blood. The V gene is TRBV3-1 and the J gene is TRBJ2-7, with 9 bases aligning to TRBD2. This clonotype originated in a man aged 50-60 years with Graves' hyperthyroidism. The DNA sequence is as follows: TGTGCCAGCAGCCGGAGGACTAGCGCCTACGAGCAGTACTTC. Its coded protein is CASSRRTSAYEQYF.